This T cell receptor beta chain was recorded in a study of early T cells in non-severe SARS-CoV-2 infection. CDR3 length: 13 residues. Trimming removed 4 bases from V and 3 bases from J; junction bases left unmatched: 5. Germline CDR1 is GTSNPN and CDR2 is SVGIG (reference sequence). There are many counts of this clonotype. TCRdb reanalysed the 5' RACE reads using MiXCR and keeps one entry per CDR3 protein. The sample yields under 85,000 distinct CDR3 sequences, approximately 10% seen once. This clonotype originated in an adult who was a healthcare worker with PCR-confirmed SARS-CoV-2 infection or an uninfected control (not recorded which). This sample comprised whole blood, obtained at baseline. The chain combines TRBV30 with TRBJ2-7; 8 bases match TRBD1. DNA for the CDR3: TGTGCCTGGAACCCGACAGGGGACTACGAGCAGTACTTC. Its protein product is CAWNPTGDYEQYF.